Below are 32 T cell receptor beta chains sequenced from a single sample in a study of shared T cell receptors in the human thymus. Profiling relied on immunoSEQ multiplex PCR, and the TCRdb table lists in-frame clones only, not all of them. Found here are roughly 660,000 clones, around 89% of them singletons; the top ten hold 0.0095% to 0.011%. This sample also appeared in a second study, on human thymus T cells.

Sequenced sample: thymocytes. The receptors stem from a boy younger than two with a congenital heart defect.

The CDR3 sequence: CASSPKVRTYEQYF. The CDR3 nucleotides are TGTGCCAGCAGCCCAAAAGTGCGGACCTACGAGCAGTACTTC. V gene TRBV7-9 combines with J gene TRBJ2-7; no clear D. The CDR3 is made up of 14 amino acids. With 5 bases removed from V and 2 bases from J, the gap between germline ends came to 13 bases. Per the germline V gene, CDR1 is SEHNR and CDR2 is FQNEAQ (reference sequence).

This clone has a single count. The genes are TRBV14 and TRBJ2-7, with a possible D match to TRBD1 (6 bases). Looked up from germline, CDR1 is SGHDN and CDR2 is FVKESK. V lost 1 base, J lost 3 bases, and 13 bases lay in between. This CDR3 contains 15 residues. This CDR3 is CASSQGNREGYEQYF. In DNA, the CDR3 is TGTGCCAGCAGCCAAGGAAACAGGGAAGGCTACGAGCAGTACTTC.

V gene TRBV27 combines with J gene TRBJ2-5; tentative D call: TRBD2 (6 bases). Trimming left V 0 bases short and J 5 bases short, with 10 bases between. This CDR3 is built from 14 residues. CDR1 MNHEY and CDR2 SMNVEV come from the germline V gene (reference sequence). This CDR3 is CASSLSEEGETQYF. In DNA form, the CDR3 reads TGTGCCAGCAGTTTATCGGAGGAGGGCGAGACCCAGTACTTC.

J is TRBJ2-1 and V is TRBV2; 9 bases match TRBD2. Germline CDR1 is SNHLY and CDR2 is FYNNEI. The junction had 13 bases not matched to a gene; V was cut back by 8 bases and J by 5 bases. The CDR3 sequence is 16 residues long. Written as DNA, the CDR3 is TGTGCCAGCCCTCCCCTAGCGGGAACTTCGAACAATGAGCAGTTCTTC. This codes for CASPPLAGTSNNEQFF.

This rearrangement joins TRBV27 to TRBJ2-7; D is unclear. CDR1 and CDR2 (germline): MNHEY, SMNVEV (reference sequence). V lost 6 bases to trimming and J lost 2 bases, with 23 bases between them. The CDR3 extends over 17 amino acids. DNA for the CDR3: TGTGCCAGCAGCATAGCTCCCCCGGCGGTTCGCACCTACGAGCAGTACTTC. Translation gives CASSIAPPAVRTYEQYF.

This clone was observed a single time. The chain has TRBV5-6 and TRBJ2-1; the match to TRBD2 covers 10 bases. Looked up from germline, CDR1 is SGHDT and CDR2 is YYEEEE. The CDR3 spans 17 residues. The V gene end was trimmed by 4 bases and the J gene end by 1 base; junction bases not matched to a gene: 8. As DNA, the CDR3 is TGTGCCAGCAGCACATTCAGGACTAGCGGATCCTACAATGAGCAGTTCTTC. Its translation: CASSTFRTSGSYNEQFF. Supplemented by reference TRBV5-6 and TRBJ2-1, the full variable domain reads DAGVTQSPTHLIKTRGQQVTLRCSPKSGHDTVSWYQQALGQGPQFIFQYYEEEERQRGNFPDRFSGHQFPNYSSELNVNALLLGDSALYLCASSTFRTSGSYNEQFFGPGTRLTVL.

V gene TRBV25-1 combines with J gene TRBJ2-1; D ambiguous. Trimming cost V 1 base and J 7 bases, with 5 bases left between them. Germline CDR1 reads MGHDK; CDR2 reads SYGVNS. The CDR3 runs to 12 residues. CDR3 sequence: CASSESRNEQFF. The CDR3 DNA sequence: TGTGCCAGCAGTGAATCTAGGAATGAGCAGTTCTTC.

The V gene is TRBV12-5, the J gene TRBJ1-2; 8 bases fit TRBD1. This CDR3 has 22 amino acids. Unmatched junction bases numbered 31, after V lost 7 bases and J lost 3 bases. Looked up from germline, CDR1 is LGHNT and CDR2 is FRNRAP. Here the CDR3 reads CASASTFGSPQGASSPDYGYTF. The CDR3 DNA reads TGTGCTAGTGCCTCCACTTTTGGGTCCCCTCAGGGGGCGAGTAGTCCGGACTATGGCTACACCTTC.

The genes are TRBV13 and TRBJ2-7, with unresolved D. V shed 8 bases and J shed 3 bases, with 14 bases lying between them. CDR1 and CDR2 from the germline V gene are PRHDT and FYEKMQ (reference sequence). The CDR3 loop spans 13 amino acids. The CDR3 nucleotides are TGTGCCAGCGGTTTAAGAACCTACTACGAGCAGTACTTC. It codes for CASGLRTYYEQYF.

This chain links TRBV11-2 with TRBJ2-1; no firm D call. Trimming stripped 1 base from V and 5 bases from J, with 12 bases between. The length of the CDR3 is 15 residues. Germline V CDR1 and CDR2: SGHAT, FQNNGV. The CDR3 region is CASSLAGDSDNEQFF. The CDR3 coding sequence is TGTGCCAGCAGCTTAGCCGGAGATTCCGACAATGAGCAGTTCTTC. Using reference TRBV11-2 and TRBJ2-1 for the parts outside the CDR3, the full variable domain is EAGVAQSPRYKIIEKRQSVAFWCNPISGHATLYWYQQILGQGPKLLIQFQNNGVVDDSQLPKDRFSAERLKGVDSTLKIQPAKLEDSAVYLCASSLAGDSDNEQFFGPGTRLTVL.

The V gene is TRBV4-3, the J gene TRBJ1-5; 8 bases are shared with TRBD1. The trim removed 0 bases at V and 3 bases at J, leaving 7 bases unmatched. The CDR3 is 17 amino acids. Per germline, CDR1 LGHNA and CDR2 YSLEER. The CDR3 here is CASSQEWTGRDNQPQHF. CDR3 nucleotide sequence: TGCGCCAGCAGCCAAGAGTGGACAGGGAGGGACAATCAGCCCCAGCATTTT.

The chain uses TRBV28 and TRBJ2-3; 11 bases are shared with TRBD2. The CDR3 contains 18 residues. V was pared by 6 bases and J by 5 bases, with 16 bases of the junction left unmatched. CDR1 and CDR2 (germline): MDHEN, SYDVKM. The CDR3 DNA reads as TGTGCCAGCAGCCGACGACAATCGGGACTAGCGGACGTAGATACGCAGTATTTT. Protein sequence: CASSRRQSGLADVDTQYF.

The genes are TRBV28 and TRBJ2-1, with D possibly being TRBD1 (6 bases). This CDR3 has 14 residues. CDR1 and CDR2 from the germline V gene are MDHEN and SYDVKM. The ends were cut back, 4 bases at V and 8 bases at J, with 15 bases in the middle. Here the CDR3 DNA reads TGTGCCAGCAGTTCCCGACAGGAGACGGATGAGCAGTTCTTC. The encoded protein is CASSSRQETDEQFF.

The rearrangement joins TRBV19 to TRBJ1-4; TRBD1 agrees at 8 bases. The germline V gene has CDR1 LNHDA and CDR2 SQIVND (reference sequence). Trimming cost V 4 bases and J 7 bases; bases outside gene matches: 11. This CDR3 has 16 amino acids. This CDR3 reads CASSTRQGRGFEKLFF. CDR3 coding DNA: TGTGCCAGTAGTACTAGACAGGGGCGGGGGTTTGAAAAACTGTTTTTT.

This rearrangement joins TRBV5-1 to TRBJ2-7; possibly TRBD2 for D (6 bases). Trimming cost V 4 bases and J 4 bases, with 12 bases left between them. Germline V CDR1 and CDR2: SGHRS, YFSETQ. The CDR3 totals 13 residues. The CDR3: CASSPGTLYEQYF. CDR3 nucleotide sequence: TGCGCCAGCAGCCCCGGGACTCTTTACGAGCAGTACTTC.

The genes are TRBV28 and TRBJ2-3, with a tentative D call TRBD2 (5 bases). This CDR3 has 13 amino acids. Trimming took 5 bases from V and 5 from J, leaving 11 bases between them. Germline CDR1 reads MDHEN; CDR2 reads SYDVKM. CDR3 bases: TGTGCCAGCAGTCCCAGGACTGTAGATACGCAGTATTTT. Protein: CASSPRTVDTQYF.

The chain is built from TRBV6-6 and TRBJ2-2; D is unresolved. With 2 bases removed from V and 8 bases from J, the gap between germline ends came to 12 bases. Germline V gene sequence: CDR1 MNHNY, CDR2 SVGAGI (reference sequence). The CDR3 covers 14 residues. CDR3 nucleotides: TGTGCCAGCAGTTACGGGCCCATTGGAGGGGAGCTGTTTTTT. Protein: CASSYGPIGGELFF.

The chain uses TRBV6-6 and TRBJ2-1, with 7 bases matching TRBD1. Germline V gene sequence: CDR1 MNHNY, CDR2 SVGAGI (reference sequence). V dropped 2 bases and J dropped 2; count of bases not matched to a gene: 3. The CDR3 spans 15 residues. In nucleotides, the CDR3 is TGTGCCAGCAGTTACGGACAGGAAGCCTACAATGAGCAGTTCTTC. It specifies CASSYGQEAYNEQFF.

This chain uses TRBV7-6 with TRBJ2-1, with 11 bases aligning to TRBD2. V trimming: 4 bases; J trimming: 7 bases; junction bases outside the gene matches: 9. The CDR3 is made up of 16 amino acids. Germline V lookup: CDR1 SGHVS, CDR2 FNYEAQ. This CDR3 reads CASSSPNSGRDNEQFF. The CDR3, as DNA: TGTGCCAGCAGCTCGCCGAATAGCGGGAGGGATAATGAGCAGTTCTTC.

V is TRBV5-6 and J is TRBJ2-7, with 9 bases fitting TRBD1. The CDR3 totals 14 residues. The trim removed 4 bases at V and 5 bases at J, leaving 7 bases unmatched. Germline lookup yields CDR1 SGHDT and CDR2 YYEEEE. The CDR3 coding sequence is TGTGCCAGCAGCGCTCCGGGACAGGGCCACGAGCAGTACTTC. This encodes CASSAPGQGHEQYF.

V usage is TRBV19 and J usage is TRBJ1-5; D unresolved. Trimming stripped 3 bases from V and 0 bases from J, with 21 bases between. The CDR3 loop spans 19 amino acids. Germline CDR1 reads LNHDA; CDR2 reads SQIVND (reference sequence). CDR3 in DNA: TGTGCCAGTAGTATCCCCTCCGCCGCGGGAAGGACTAGCAATCAGCCCCAGCATTTT. Protein sequence: CASSIPSAAGRTSNQPQHF.

The rearrangement links TRBV4-1 to TRBJ1-1; 8 bases agree with TRBD1. Germline CDR1 and CDR2: MGHRA and YSYEKL. Trimming at V came to 8 bases and at J to 3 bases, leaving 11 bases not matched to a gene. The CDR3 is 15 residues long. In DNA, the CDR3 is TGCGCCAGCCGCCGACTGACAGGGGAAGACACTGAAGCTTTCTTT. This codes for CASRRLTGEDTEAFF.

CDR3 in amino acids: CASSENRDSYEQYF. DNA of the CDR3: TGCGCCAGCAGTGAAAACAGGGACTCCTACGAGCAGTACTTC. The chain is built from TRBV10-1 and TRBJ2-7, with D possibly matching TRBD1 (6 bases). The V gene lost 3 bases and the J gene lost 0 bases, with 9 bases spanning the gap. This CDR3 region has 14 residues. Germline V gene data show CDR1 as WNHNN and CDR2 as SYGVQD (reference sequence).

Points on this clone: Since the CDR3 does not end with the conserved phenylalanine or tryptophan, this likely comes from a read error. It is unclear where the CDR3 begins or ends on the DNA, so no DNA is shown, and the CDR3 is as TCRdb lists it. V is TRBV23-1 and J is TRBJ2-7; the table calls TRBD1, which could not be checked here. TRBV23-1 is an open reading frame, and its role is uncertain. The CDR3 totals 10 residues, both ends included. This CDR3 reads CASTQRGQGG.

This clone was recorded only once. The V and J genes are TRBV5-6 and TRBJ2-7; the D gene is possibly TRBD1 (6 bases). With 4 bases removed from V and 2 bases from J, the gap between germline ends came to 10 bases. Germline V gene sequence: CDR1 SGHDT, CDR2 YYEEEE. This CDR3 contains 13 residues. CDR3 bases: TGTGCCAGCAGCGAAGGGACAACCTACGAGCAGTACTTC. Translation: CASSEGTTYEQYF.

The chain combines TRBV19 with TRBJ2-2, with D tentatively TRBD2 (6 bases). Germline CDR1 LNHDA, CDR2 SQIVND (reference sequence). The CDR3 loop spans 15 amino acids. V was cut by 3 bases and J by 7 bases, with 15 bases left in between. The chain's CDR3 is CASSMVAGRYGELFF. CDR3 DNA sequence: TGTGCCAGTAGTATGGTTGCGGGACGATACGGGGAGCTGTTTTTT. The variable domain in full, completed from reference TRBV19 and TRBJ2-2, reads DGGITQSPKYLFRKEGQNVTLSCEQNLNHDAMYWYRQDPGQGLRLIYYSQIVNDFQKGDIAEGYSVSREKKESFPLTVTSAQKNPTAFYLCASSMVAGRYGELFFGEGSRLTVL.

The rearrangement uses TRBV5-1 and TRBJ2-1; 15 bases align to TRBD2. Germline CDR1 reads SGHRS; CDR2 reads YFSETQ. The CDR3 is 17 residues long. The V segment lost 4 bases and the J segment 0 bases; nucleotides outside the gene matches: 2. CDR3 sequence reads: CASSRGLAGGSYNEQFF. CDR3 in DNA: TGCGCCAGCAGCCGGGGACTAGCGGGAGGCTCCTACAATGAGCAGTTCTTC.

The chain has TRBV7-9 and TRBJ1-4; 7 bases map to TRBD1. There are 15 residues in the CDR3. CDR1 and CDR2 (germline): SEHNR, FQNEAQ (reference sequence). The ends lost 2 bases at V and 8 bases at J; junction bases unmatched: 8. The CDR3 loop reads CASSLLGTVREKLFF. Here the CDR3 DNA reads TGTGCCAGCAGCTTATTGGGGACAGTACGGGAAAAACTGTTTTTT.

This chain connects TRBV25-1 to TRBJ2-1; TRBD1 aligns across 9 bases. V lost 3 bases to trimming and J lost 6 bases; unmatched junction nucleotides: 6. The CDR3 is 15 residues long. The germline V gene has CDR1 MGHDK and CDR2 SYGVNS. The CDR3 loop is CASSDPTGGSNEQFF. The CDR3 DNA follows: TGTGCCAGCAGTGACCCCACAGGGGGCAGCAATGAGCAGTTCTTC.

V usage is TRBV7-2 and J usage is TRBJ2-7; 13 positions match TRBD2. With 5 bases clipped from V and 0 bases from J, the junction kept 10 bases outside the gene matches. Germline assignment: CDR1 SGHTA and CDR2 FQGNSA. The CDR3 loop spans 18 amino acids. CDR3 in amino acids: CASSPGTSGIVISYEQYF. The CDR3 DNA sequence: TGTGCCAGCAGCCCCGGGACTAGCGGGATCGTTATCTCCTACGAGCAGTACTTC.

The chain recombines TRBV11-2 with TRBJ2-7; maybe TRBD2 (5 bases). The V end was cut by 1 base, the J end by 3 bases, with 13 bases between. The germline CDR1 and CDR2 sequences are SGHAT and FQNNGV. CDR3 length: 15 residues. The CDR3 sequence: CASSLGGAGDYEQYF. CDR3 bases: TGTGCCAGCAGCTTAGGGGGAGCAGGAGACTACGAGCAGTACTTC.

This sequence joins TRBV5-1 and TRBJ2-7; maybe TRBD1 (6 bases). The CDR3 has 11 amino acids. The V end was cut by 7 bases, the J end by 6 bases, with 11 bases between. Germline CDR1 SGHRS, CDR2 YFSETQ. The CDR3 DNA follows: TGCGCCAGCTTGGGGGCGGGCGAGCAGTACTTC. The encoded protein is CASLGAGEQYF.